The sequence of this TCR beta chain was determined in a study of T cell responses to AZD1222 COVID-19 vaccine. Overall study context: Second doses at about 4 or about 12 weeks were pooled. Regarding the study as a whole: At baseline, seropositivity was found in only a handful of AZD1222 recipients. Close to half of all spike-specific TCRs reportedly target regions of the variants that are unmutated. There were repertoire samples only from the period after the peak T cell response.

Germline-derived CDR1 and CDR2 are SGHVS and FQNEAQ. V lost 8 bases and J 4 bases, leaving 29 bases between the germline ends. The CDR3 sequence is 18 residues long. The assay was immunoSEQ multiplex PCR, and TCRdb's table has in-frame clones only and misses some. Among some 130,000 clones listed, more than 75% were seen once. Details on this clone: Its antigen is not identified.

The genes are TRBV7-8 and TRBJ1-2, with D perhaps TRBD1 (5 bases). The receptor was isolated from an adult in good health. Sequences were derived from peripheral blood, sampled on day 0 of AZD1222 vaccination. The CDR3 DNA sequence: TGTGCCAGCGGATCCCGACCTGGTGGAGTAGCGGGGGGCTATGGCTACACCTTC. Translated, it gives CASGSRPGGVAGGYGYTF.